This TCR beta chain originates from a study of T-cell reconstitution after alpha-beta-depleted transplantation in children. A TCRbeta library incorporating unique molecular identifiers was prepared. TCRdb independently ran MiXCR on the PCR reads; one entry per CDR3 protein. Here the sample spans some 250,000 distinct CDR3 sequences, about 12% being singletons. In its sample, this clonotype was seen many times. The CDR3 totals 11 residues. The ends were cut back, 2 bases at V and 10 bases at J, with 9 bases in the middle. Germline-derived CDR1 and CDR2 are LGHDT and YNNKEL (reference sequence). The chain has TRBV3-1 and TRBJ2-7; no clear D gene. The sequence was collected from a human donor who donated a stem cell graft to a child with acute lymphoblastic leukemia. The sequencing here drew on PBMCs from the stem cell graft donor, taken from the stem cell graft. The CDR3: CASSQSRFQYF. The CDR3 nucleotides are TGTGCCAGCAGCCAATCGCGCTTCCAGTACTTC.